The following is a T cell receptor (beta chain) sequence with its context. The antigen remains unidentified. The PCR used 60 Vbeta and 13 Jbeta primers. The method was immunoSEQ multiplex PCR; TCRdb's version includes in-frame clones alone and lacks a portion of them. The top ten hold 2% to 2.5% of the sample, which has 150,000 to 200,000 clones, about 72% seen once. The V gene's germline CDR1 is SNHLY and CDR2 FYNNEI. The V end lost 3 bases, the J end lost 6 bases, and 11 bases lay between the germline ends. The CDR3 is made up of 13 amino acids. These data originate in a study of cytomegalovirus exposure and HLA in healthy donors. General study findings and limits: The majority of TCR sequences were rare, yet some public TCRs appeared in many donors. On later analysis, the bulk of CMV-associated TCR beta chains appeared to be HLA-restricted. Follow-up analysis found HLA locus-dependent TCR association rates, highest for DRB1 and lowest for HLA-C.

The source of this sequence is a human donor in good health. The source material was PBMCs. The chain links TRBV2 to TRBJ1-2; D is unclear. The CDR3 bases are TGTGCCAGCAGTGACTCACAGCTCGATGGCTACACCTTC. Protein: CASSDSQLDGYTF.